Sequencing of this T cell receptor (beta chain) was carried out in a study of blood T cell repertoires in COVID-19. The germline V gene encodes CDR1 SQVTM and CDR2 ANQGSEA. This CDR3 comprises 15 residues. The ends were cut back, 1 base at V and 4 bases at J, with 17 bases in the middle. Profiled with immunoSEQ multiplex PCR; TCRdb holds only in-frame clones, not every one. The profile shows roughly 180,000 clones, more than 75% of them singletons. The specimen was peripheral blood. The TCR was taken from a woman in her forties or fifties with COVID-19, enrolled during active disease. The rearrangement joins TRBV29-1 to TRBJ2-7, with D perhaps TRBD2 (7 bases). CDR3 loop: CSVEGRRGARYEQYF. DNA of the CDR3: TGCAGCGTTGAAGGCCGACGGGGGGCCAGGTACGAGCAGTACTTC.